This T cell receptor (beta chain) stems from a study of blood T cell repertoires in COVID-19. Sequenced by immunoSEQ multiplex PCR; TCRdb stores in-frame clones only, minus some. The data contain about 200,000 clones, around 88% of them seen just once; the ten biggest clones take up roughly 4.5%. The CDR3 length is 14 residues. The V gene lost 2 bases and the J gene lost 4 bases, with 11 bases spanning the gap. Germline V gene lookup returns CDR1 SGHNT and CDR2 YENEEA. The chain carries TRBV11-3 and TRBJ1-1; tentative D call: TRBD1 (5 bases). Sequencing used PBMCs or T cells enriched from blood (not recorded which). The origin of this receptor is a woman aged 25 to 39 who had been exposed to COVID-19. The CDR3 reads CASSLSQGITEAFF. The CDR3 nucleotides read TGTGCCAGCAGCTTATCTCAGGGCATCACTGAAGCTTTCTTT.